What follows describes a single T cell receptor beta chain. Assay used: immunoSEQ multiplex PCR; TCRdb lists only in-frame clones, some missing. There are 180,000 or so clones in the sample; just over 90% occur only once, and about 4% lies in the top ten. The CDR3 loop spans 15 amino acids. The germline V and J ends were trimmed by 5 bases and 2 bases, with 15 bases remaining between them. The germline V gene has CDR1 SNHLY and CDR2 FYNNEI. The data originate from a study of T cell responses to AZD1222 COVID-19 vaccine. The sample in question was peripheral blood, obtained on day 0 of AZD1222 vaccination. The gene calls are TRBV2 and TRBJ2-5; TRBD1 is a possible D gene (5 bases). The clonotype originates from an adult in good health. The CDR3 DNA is TGTGCCAGCAGTCCCGGACACCCCCTGCAAGAGACCCAGTACTTC. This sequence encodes CASSPGHPLQETQYF.